This record covers a single T cell receptor (beta chain). Its antigen is undetermined. Reverse transcribing all isolated RNA meant expressed TCRB transcripts were sequenced. Data came from immunoSEQ multiplex PCR; TCRdb stores just in-frame clones and leaves some out. The table has some 44,000 clones, approximately 68% seen once. These data belong to a study of beta chain features in type 1 diabetes. As for the study in general: Comparable age, gender and cell yields were observed in patients relative to healthy donors. Across the samples, roughly 99 million sorted cells were examined in total.

Study outcomes and limitations: All four CD4+ subsets from Type 1 diabetes patients carried moderately but significantly shorter TCRB CDR3s. For patients, the naive, central memory and Treg TCRB repertoires appeared more alike than for healthy donors.

This CDR3 comprises 13 residues. Between the trimmed V and J ends, which lost 4 bases and 6 bases, there was a span of 9 bases. Germline V gene data show CDR1 as MNHNY and CDR2 as SVGAGI (reference sequence). Specimen: Tregs from blood. The rearrangement links TRBV6-6 to TRBJ2-2, with a tentative D call TRBD1 (5 bases). The sequence was collected from a woman aged 18 to 35 with type 1 diabetes. The CDR3 DNA follows: TGTGCCAGCAGTTTCCAGGGCGCCGGGGAGCTGTTTTTT. Protein product: CASSFQGAGELFF.